The 27 T cell receptor beta chains below were found in one sample sequenced in a study of T cell changes during pregnancy in multiple sclerosis. Here immunoSEQ multiplex PCR was the method, and the copy in TCRdb shows in-frame clones only, minus some. The sample consists of approximately 44,000 clones, approximately 90% of them appearing once. The sequencing used CD4+ T cells from peripheral blood mononuclear cells, collected before pregnancy. These receptors were collected from a female donor with multiple sclerosis, enrolled in a pregnancy study.

The rearrangement joins TRBV7-2 to TRBJ1-3; D is possibly TRBD1 (5 bases). The germline V and J ends were trimmed by 5 bases and 2 bases, with 16 bases remaining between them. Germline assignment: CDR1 SGHTA and CDR2 FQGNSA. CDR3 size: 16 residues. The CDR3 is CASSPARVLAGNTIYF. The DNA of the CDR3 is TGTGCCAGCAGCCCGGCCAGGGTCCTAGCTGGAAACACCATATATTTT. Drawing the rest from reference TRBV7-2 and TRBJ1-3, the complete variable domain is GAGVSQSPSNKVTEKGKDVELRCDPISGHTALYWYRQSLGQGLEFLIYFQGNSAPDKSGLPSDRFSAERTGGSVSTLTIQRTQQEDSAVYLCASSPARVLAGNTIYFGEGSWLTVV.

The chain couples TRBV7-2 to TRBJ1-1, with D tentatively TRBD1 (6 bases). Germline-derived CDR1 and CDR2 are SGHTA and FQGNSA. Deletions cut 4 bases from V and 2 bases from J, with 20 bases between. The CDR3 extends over 17 amino acids. The CDR3 protein is CASSSLLQGLRNTEAFF. As DNA, the CDR3 is TGTGCCAGCAGCTCCTTACTCCAGGGGCTGAGAAACACTGAAGCTTTCTTT.

The chain joins TRBV19 to TRBJ2-7; 7 nucleotides line up with TRBD1. Germline CDR1 LNHDA, CDR2 SQIVND (reference sequence). There are 14 residues in the CDR3. The J segment lost 3 bases and the V segment lost 4 bases, leaving 6 bases of the junction unmatched. This chain's CDR3 is CASSTGQFVYEQYF. The CDR3 nucleotides are TGTGCCAGTAGTACGGGACAGTTCGTCTACGAGCAGTACTTC.

V gene TRBV2 combines with J gene TRBJ1-3, with no clear D. CDR3 length: 15 amino acids. With 4 bases removed from V and 6 bases from J, the gap between germline ends came to 16 bases. CDR1 SNHLY and CDR2 FYNNEI come from the germline V gene. The CDR3 DNA sequence: TGTGCCAGCAGTGGGGCCCGGGGTGAAGAAAACACCATATATTTT. Translating it yields CASSGARGEENTIYF.

J is TRBJ1-6 and V is TRBV7-8, with a weak D call TRBD1 (5 bases). The CDR3 is 15 amino acids. Trimming shortened V by 5 bases and J by 11 bases, and 19 bases separated the two germline ends. CDR1 is SGHVS, CDR2 FQNEAQ, per germline. CDR3 sequence: CASSLAGTASPPLHF. The CDR3 DNA follows: TGTGCCAGCAGCCTCGCCGGGACTGCTTCTCCACCCCTCCACTTT.

CDR3 DNA: TGTGCCAGCAGCCCATCCCGTGTTGAGTCCTACGAGCAGTACTTC. It encodes CASSPSRVESYEQYF. V is TRBV7-8 and J is TRBJ2-7; no clear D gene. Trimming left V 5 bases short and J 1 base short, with 15 bases between. This CDR3 contains 15 residues. CDR1 and CDR2 (germline): SGHVS, FQNEAQ. Together with reference TRBV7-8 and TRBJ2-7, the CDR3 gives the full variable domain: GAGVSQSPRYKVAKRGQDVALRCDPISGHVSLFWYQQALGQGPEFLTYFQNEAQLDKSGLPSDRFFAERPEGSVSTLKIQRTQQEDSAVYLCASSPSRVESYEQYFGPGTRLTVT.

V gene TRBV6-6 combines with J gene TRBJ2-2; 12 bases line up with TRBD2. Germline CDR1 reads MNHNY; CDR2 reads SVGAGI (reference sequence). Germline trimming cut 10 bases from V and 4 bases from J; bases unmatched to any gene: 10. The CDR3 is 16 residues long. The chain's CDR3 is CATGLAGTVGTGELFF. Here the CDR3 DNA reads TGTGCCACCGGACTAGCGGGGACGGTTGGCACCGGGGAGCTGTTTTTT.

The rearrangement uses TRBV12-5 and TRBJ2-5, with D possibly being TRBD2 (5 bases). From germline, CDR1 is LGHNT and CDR2 FRNRAP. Deletions cut 3 bases from V and 2 bases from J, with 10 bases between. CDR3 size: 14 residues. CDR3 DNA sequence: TGTGCTAGTGGTTTTTCTAGCAGTCAAGAGACCCAGTACTTC. Protein: CASGFSSSQETQYF.

The V call is TRBV5-4, the J call TRBJ2-2; possibly TRBD1 for D (6 bases). This CDR3 spans 15 amino acids. V was cut by 5 bases and J by 1 base, with 12 bases left in between. Per the germline V gene, CDR1 is SGHNT and CDR2 is YYREEE (reference sequence). The CDR3 DNA reads TGTGCCAGCAGGGGGGCACGGGGGAACACCGGGGAGCTGTTTTTT. Protein product: CASRGARGNTGELFF.

The rearrangement links TRBV5-5 to TRBJ2-5; 7 positions agree with TRBD1. The CDR3 has 14 residues. Unmatched junction bases numbered 2, after V lost 2 bases and J lost 1 base. Germline V gene sequence: CDR1 SGHKS, CDR2 YYEKEE (reference sequence). As DNA, the CDR3 is TGTGCCAGCAGCTTCCGGGACAGCCAAGAGACCCAGTACTTC. Translating it yields CASSFRDSQETQYF.

V is TRBV19 and J is TRBJ1-1; D unresolved. Per germline, CDR1 LNHDA and CDR2 SQIVND (reference sequence). Trimming cost V 5 bases and J 4 bases, with 14 bases left between them. The CDR3 has 14 residues. CDR3 DNA sequence: TGTGCCAGTAGTCGCGTGACTACAGTCACTGAAGCTTTCTTT. Its translation is CASSRVTTVTEAFF.

The chain links TRBV9 to TRBJ2-2, with a weak D call TRBD2 (5 bases). V was cut by 0 bases and J by 4 bases, with 16 bases left in between. The CDR3 extends over 17 amino acids. Looked up from germline, CDR1 is SGDLS and CDR2 is YYNGEE. CDR3 nucleotides: TGTGCCAGCAGCGTAGTCGCGGCTTTGAGGGTCACCGGGGAGCTGTTTTTT. Amino acids: CASSVVAALRVTGELFF.

The chain recombines TRBV7-8 with TRBJ2-2, with TRBD2 as a possible D gene (7 bases). Germline V gene sequence: CDR1 SGHVS, CDR2 FQNEAQ. With 2 bases removed from V and 4 bases from J, the gap between germline ends came to 20 bases. The CDR3 spans 18 residues. The DNA of the CDR3 is TGTGCCAGCAGCTTACGTTGGAGCGGGGCCAGGGGCACCGGGGAGCTGTTTTTT. It yields the protein CASSLRWSGARGTGELFF. Using reference TRBV7-8 and TRBJ2-2 for the parts outside the CDR3, the full variable domain is GAGVSQSPRYKVAKRGQDVALRCDPISGHVSLFWYQQALGQGPEFLTYFQNEAQLDKSGLPSDRFFAERPEGSVSTLKIQRTQQEDSAVYLCASSLRWSGARGTGELFFGEGSRLTVL.

In nucleotides, the CDR3 is TGTGCCAGCGGGACCCTGGGCGACTATGGCTACACCTTC. It encodes CASGTLGDYGYTF. This chain links TRBV30 with TRBJ1-2; TRBD1 is a possible D gene (5 bases). V lost 8 bases and J lost 3, with 16 bases in between. Germline values: CDR1 GTSNPN, CDR2 SVGIG (reference sequence). The CDR3 totals 13 residues.

This sequence joins TRBV19 and TRBJ2-1; maybe TRBD1 (6 bases). CDR1 LNHDA and CDR2 SQIVND come from the germline V gene (reference sequence). This CDR3 is 16 amino acids long. With 6 bases removed from V and 2 bases from J, the gap between germline ends came to 17 bases. CDR3: CASSPRSGTTYNEQFF. The CDR3 nucleotides read TGTGCCAGTAGCCCTCGATCCGGGACAACCTACAATGAGCAGTTCTTC.

The chain joins TRBV29-1 to TRBJ2-5; D ambiguous. Germline V gives CDR1 SQVTM, CDR2 ANQGSEA. V shed 8 bases and J shed 4 bases, with 8 bases lying between them. CDR3 length: 10 amino acids. CDR3 sequence (DNA): TGCAGCACCGGTGGAGAGACCCAGTACTTC. Its translation: CSTGGETQYF.

This clone was picked up one time. The rearrangement joins TRBV6-5 to TRBJ1-1; D is undetermined. This CDR3 region has 13 residues. Between the trimmed V and J ends, which lost 5 bases and 12 bases, there was a span of 19 bases. Germline values: CDR1 MNHEY, CDR2 SVGAGI. The CDR3 bases are TGTGCCAGCAGTGATGGACCTTCTCGAGGGCCTTTCTTT. It encodes CASSDGPSRGPFF.

This rearrangement joins TRBV19 to TRBJ1-5; the D gene is possibly TRBD1 (6 bases). With 7 bases removed from V and 5 bases from J, the gap between germline ends came to 18 bases. This CDR3 spans 15 amino acids. Germline CDR1 LNHDA, CDR2 SQIVND (reference sequence). The CDR3 spells CASNPGQIGYQPQHF. In nucleotides, the CDR3 is TGTGCCAGTAACCCCGGACAGATTGGGTATCAGCCCCAGCATTTT.

The chain recombines TRBV18 with TRBJ2-5; TRBD2 might be the D (5 bases). Looked up from germline, CDR1 is KGHSH and CDR2 is LQKENI. This CDR3 has 15 residues. V lost 3 bases and J 1 base, leaving 12 bases between the germline ends. CDR3 sequence: CASSPGWTAQETQYF. CDR3 DNA: TGTGCCAGCTCACCGGGATGGACTGCCCAAGAGACCCAGTACTTC.

This clone was counted a few times. This chain links TRBV18 with TRBJ1-5; perhaps TRBD1 as D (5 bases). Deletions cut 6 bases from V and 2 bases from J, with 14 bases between. The CDR3 sequence is 15 residues long. Germline V gene lookup returns CDR1 KGHSH and CDR2 LQKENI. CDR3 sequence (DNA): TGTGCCAGCTCGCAAGGGGAGGGTGGCAATCAGCCCCAGCATTTT. Protein sequence: CASSQGEGGNQPQHF.

In DNA form, the CDR3 reads TGTGCCAGCAGGGAAACCGGGACACCCAACACTGAAGCTTTCTTT. Protein sequence: CASRETGTPNTEAFF. The V gene is TRBV6-6, the J gene TRBJ1-1, with D possibly TRBD1 on 6 matching bases. The CDR3 totals 15 residues. Trimming cost V 6 bases and J 2 bases, with 16 bases left between them. Per the germline V gene, CDR1 is MNHNY and CDR2 is SVGAGI (reference sequence).

The table lists this clone with a count of one. V usage is TRBV6-1 and J usage is TRBJ2-3; 12 bases fit TRBD2. This CDR3 has 16 residues. J gave up 6 bases and V 1 base, and 5 bases lay outside the gene matches. The germline gives CDR1 MNHNS, CDR2 SASEGT. The CDR3 region is CASSEVPSGGDDTQYF. CDR3 DNA: TGTGCCAGCAGTGAAGTACCTAGCGGGGGGGATGATACGCAGTATTTT.

V and J are TRBV5-4 and TRBJ1-1; the D is unclear. The CDR3 spans 16 residues. Between the trimmed V and J ends, which lost 0 bases and 5 bases, there was a span of 17 bases. CDR1 SGHNT and CDR2 YYREEE come from the germline V gene (reference sequence). The CDR3 here is CASSLAGGGYRTEAFF. The DNA of the CDR3 is TGTGCCAGCAGCTTGGCCGGTGGAGGGTACAGAACTGAAGCTTTCTTT. The full variable domain, rest sourced from reference TRBV5-4 and TRBJ1-1, is ETGVTQSPTHLIKTRGQQVTLRCSSQSGHNTVSWYQQALGQGPQFIFQYYREEENGRGNFPPRFSGLQFPNYSSELNVNALELDDSALYLCASSLAGGGYRTEAFFGQGTRLTVV.

In this sample, this clone turned up once. This rearrangement joins TRBV6-5 to TRBJ2-2; TRBD1 matches at 7 bases. V dropped 1 base and J dropped 4; count of bases not matched to a gene: 6. Germline lookup yields CDR1 MNHEY and CDR2 SVGAGI. CDR3 length: 16 residues. The CDR3 DNA is TGTGCCAGCAGTTACTGGGTAGGGGGCGGCACCGGGGAGCTGTTTTTT. Amino acids: CASSYWVGGGTGELFF.

The rearrangement links TRBV19 to TRBJ1-2; D gene unclear. CDR1 and CDR2 (germline): LNHDA, SQIVND (reference sequence). The CDR3 has 15 amino acids. The V end was cut by 4 bases, the J end by 5 bases, with 17 bases between. CDR3 amino acids: CASSTPRGSGYGYTF. As DNA, the CDR3 is TGTGCCAGTAGTACCCCACGAGGGAGTGGGTATGGCTACACCTTC.

The chain combines TRBV28 with TRBJ1-1; D possibly corresponds to TRBD1 (6 bases). Germline CDR1 is MDHEN and CDR2 is SYDVKM. Deletions cut 2 bases from V and 3 bases from J, with 13 bases between. The CDR3 is 15 amino acids. The CDR3 sequence: CASSLPTDSYTEAFF. CDR3 coding DNA: TGTGCCAGCAGTTTACCTACGGACAGTTACACTGAAGCTTTCTTT.

The rearrangement joins TRBV18 to TRBJ1-4; D is uncertain. Germline CDR1 KGHSH, CDR2 LQKENI. V dropped 4 bases and J dropped 0 bases, with 15 bases sitting between them. This CDR3 contains 17 residues. For the CDR3, the DNA is TGTGCCAGCTCACTTATGTCCTGGCGGACAACTAATGAAAAACTGTTTTTT. Its protein is CASSLMSWRTTNEKLFF.